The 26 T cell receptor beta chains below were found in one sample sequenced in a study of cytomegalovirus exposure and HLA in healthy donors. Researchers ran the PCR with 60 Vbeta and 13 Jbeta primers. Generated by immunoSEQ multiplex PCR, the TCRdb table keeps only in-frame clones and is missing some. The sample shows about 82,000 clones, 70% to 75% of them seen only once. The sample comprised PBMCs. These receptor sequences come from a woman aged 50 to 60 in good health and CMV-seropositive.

In nucleotides, the CDR3 is TGTGCCAGCAGTACTTACGGGGTTAATCAGCCCCAGCATTTT. It encodes CASSTYGVNQPQHF. The chain combines TRBV6-5 with TRBJ1-5, with D uncertain. The CDR3 spans 14 residues. Between the trimmed V and J ends, which lost 5 bases and 4 bases, there was a span of 12 bases. Germline lookup yields CDR1 MNHEY and CDR2 SVGAGI.

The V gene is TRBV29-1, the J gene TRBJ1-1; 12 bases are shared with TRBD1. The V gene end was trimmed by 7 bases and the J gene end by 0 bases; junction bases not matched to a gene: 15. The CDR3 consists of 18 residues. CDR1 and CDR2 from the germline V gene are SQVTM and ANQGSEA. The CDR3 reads CSATPGQGAGYMNTEAFF. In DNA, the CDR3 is TGCAGCGCCACGCCGGGACAGGGGGCTGGTTACATGAACACTGAAGCTTTCTTT.

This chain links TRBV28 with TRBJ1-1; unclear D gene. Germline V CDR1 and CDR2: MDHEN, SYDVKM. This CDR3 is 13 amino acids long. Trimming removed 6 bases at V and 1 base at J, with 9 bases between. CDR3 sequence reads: CASRSRANTEAFF. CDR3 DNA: TGTGCCAGCAGATCGCGGGCGAACACTGAAGCTTTCTTT.

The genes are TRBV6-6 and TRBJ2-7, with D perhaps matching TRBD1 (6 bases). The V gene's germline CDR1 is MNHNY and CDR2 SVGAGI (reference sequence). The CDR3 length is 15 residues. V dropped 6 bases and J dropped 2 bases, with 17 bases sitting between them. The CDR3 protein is CASSPLGQLTYEQYF. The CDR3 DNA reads TGTGCCAGCAGCCCCCTCGGACAGTTAACCTACGAGCAGTACTTC.

Here the CDR3 DNA reads TGCGCCAGCAGCCCAGGTGAACCGTCTGGAAACACCATATATTTT. Translated, it gives CASSPGEPSGNTIYF. The chain recombines TRBV5-1 with TRBJ1-3; D is unresolved. The germline gives CDR1 SGHRS, CDR2 YFSETQ. V was shortened by 4 bases and J by 1 base, with 12 bases between the two germline ends. CDR3 size: 15 residues.

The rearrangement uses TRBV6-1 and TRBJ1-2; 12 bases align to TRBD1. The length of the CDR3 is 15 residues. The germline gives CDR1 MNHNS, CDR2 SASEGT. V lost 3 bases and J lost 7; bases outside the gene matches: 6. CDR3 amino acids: CASSDPGTGGSGYTF. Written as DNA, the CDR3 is TGTGCCAGCAGTGACCCCGGGACAGGGGGCTCTGGCTACACCTTC.

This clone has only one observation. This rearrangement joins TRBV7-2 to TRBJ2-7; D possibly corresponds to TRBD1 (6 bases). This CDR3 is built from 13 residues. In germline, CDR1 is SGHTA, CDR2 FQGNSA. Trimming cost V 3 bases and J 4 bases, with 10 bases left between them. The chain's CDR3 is CASSLRTEYEQYF. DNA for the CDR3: TGTGCCAGCAGCTTGAGGACAGAGTACGAGCAGTACTTC.

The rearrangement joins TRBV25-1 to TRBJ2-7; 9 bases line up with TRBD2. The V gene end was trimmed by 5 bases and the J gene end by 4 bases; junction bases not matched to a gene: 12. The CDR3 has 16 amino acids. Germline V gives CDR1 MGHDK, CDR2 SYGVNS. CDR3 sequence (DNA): TGTGCCAGCAGTAATGTGGGGCGGGAGGGCCTGTACGAGCAGTACTTC. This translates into CASSNVGREGLYEQYF.

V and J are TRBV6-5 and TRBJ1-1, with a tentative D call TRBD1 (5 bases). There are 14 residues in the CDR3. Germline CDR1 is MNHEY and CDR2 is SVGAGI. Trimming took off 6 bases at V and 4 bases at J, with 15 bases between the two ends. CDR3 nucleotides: TGTGCCAGCAGACCAGCCCAGGGTGTCACTGAAGCTTTCTTT. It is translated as CASRPAQGVTEAFF.

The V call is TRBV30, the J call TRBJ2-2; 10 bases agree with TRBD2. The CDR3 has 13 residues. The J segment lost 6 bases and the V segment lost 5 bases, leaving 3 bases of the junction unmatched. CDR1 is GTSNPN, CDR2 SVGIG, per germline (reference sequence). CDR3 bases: TGTGCCTGGGAAGCGGGGGGGCCCGGGGAGCTGTTTTTT. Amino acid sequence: CAWEAGGPGELFF.

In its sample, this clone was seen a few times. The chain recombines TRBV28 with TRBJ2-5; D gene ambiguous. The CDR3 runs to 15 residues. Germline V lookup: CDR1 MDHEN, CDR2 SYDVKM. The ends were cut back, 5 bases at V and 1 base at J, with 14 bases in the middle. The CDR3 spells CASSPSAVFQETQYF. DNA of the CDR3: TGTGCCAGCAGTCCCTCGGCGGTGTTCCAAGAGACCCAGTACTTC.

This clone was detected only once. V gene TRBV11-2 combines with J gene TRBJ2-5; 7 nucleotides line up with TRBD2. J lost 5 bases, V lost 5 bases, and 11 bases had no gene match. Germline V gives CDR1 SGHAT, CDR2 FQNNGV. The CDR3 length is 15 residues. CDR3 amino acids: CASSRFREGRETQYF. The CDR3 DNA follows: TGTGCCAGCAGCCGCTTCAGGGAGGGCCGGGAGACCCAGTACTTC.

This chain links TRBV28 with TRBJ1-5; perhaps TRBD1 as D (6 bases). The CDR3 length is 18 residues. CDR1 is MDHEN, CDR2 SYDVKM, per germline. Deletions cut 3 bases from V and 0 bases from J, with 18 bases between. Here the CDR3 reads CASSLISIRTASNQPQHF. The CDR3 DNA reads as TGTGCCAGCAGTTTGATTTCTATCCGGACAGCTAGCAATCAGCCCCAGCATTTT.

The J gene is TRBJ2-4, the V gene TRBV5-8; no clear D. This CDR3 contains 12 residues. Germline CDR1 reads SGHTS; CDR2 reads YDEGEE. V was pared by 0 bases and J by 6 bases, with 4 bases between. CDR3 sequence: CASSLGRNIQYF. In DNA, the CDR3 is TGTGCCAGCAGCTTGGGTAGAAACATTCAGTACTTC.

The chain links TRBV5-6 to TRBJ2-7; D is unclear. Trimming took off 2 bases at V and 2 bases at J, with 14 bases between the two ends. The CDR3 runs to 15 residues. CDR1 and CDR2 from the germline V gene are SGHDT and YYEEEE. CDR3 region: CASSFPGNNTYEQYF. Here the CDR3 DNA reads TGTGCCAGCAGCTTCCCAGGAAATAATACCTACGAGCAGTACTTC.

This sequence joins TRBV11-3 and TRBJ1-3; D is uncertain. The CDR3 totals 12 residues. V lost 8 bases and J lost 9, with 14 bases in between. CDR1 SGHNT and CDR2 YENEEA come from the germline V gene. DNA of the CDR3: TGTGCCAGCGCTCAGTCCCCTCGCACCATATATTTT. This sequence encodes CASAQSPRTIYF.

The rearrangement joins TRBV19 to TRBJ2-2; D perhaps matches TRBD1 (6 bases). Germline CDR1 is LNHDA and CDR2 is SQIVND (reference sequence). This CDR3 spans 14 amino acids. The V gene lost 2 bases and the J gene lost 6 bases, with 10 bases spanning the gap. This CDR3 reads CASSILQGPGELFF. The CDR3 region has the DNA TGTGCCAGTAGTATACTACAGGGTCCCGGGGAGCTGTTTTTT.

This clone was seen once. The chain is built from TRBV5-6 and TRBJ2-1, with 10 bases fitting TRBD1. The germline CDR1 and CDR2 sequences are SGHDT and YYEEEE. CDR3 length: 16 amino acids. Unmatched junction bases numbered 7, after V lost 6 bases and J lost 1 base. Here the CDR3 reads CASNLGQGVSYNEQFF. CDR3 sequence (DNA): TGTGCCAGCAACTTAGGACAGGGGGTTTCCTACAATGAGCAGTTCTTC. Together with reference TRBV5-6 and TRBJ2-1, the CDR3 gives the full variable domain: DAGVTQSPTHLIKTRGQQVTLRCSPKSGHDTVSWYQQALGQGPQFIFQYYEEEERQRGNFPDRFSGHQFPNYSSELNVNALLLGDSALYLCASNLGQGVSYNEQFFGPGTRLTVL.

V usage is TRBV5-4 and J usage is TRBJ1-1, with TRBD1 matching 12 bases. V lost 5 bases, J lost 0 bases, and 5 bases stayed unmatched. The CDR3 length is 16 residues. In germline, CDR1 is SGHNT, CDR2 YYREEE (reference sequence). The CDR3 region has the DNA TGTGCCAGCAGAAACCGGGACAGGGGGCTGAACACTGAAGCTTTCTTT. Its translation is CASRNRDRGLNTEAFF.

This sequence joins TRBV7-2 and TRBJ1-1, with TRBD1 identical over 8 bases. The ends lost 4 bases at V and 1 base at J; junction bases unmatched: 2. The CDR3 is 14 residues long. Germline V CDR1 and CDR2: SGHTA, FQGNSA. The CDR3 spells CASSSDRENTEAFF. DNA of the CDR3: TGTGCCAGCAGCTCGGACAGGGAGAACACTGAAGCTTTCTTT.

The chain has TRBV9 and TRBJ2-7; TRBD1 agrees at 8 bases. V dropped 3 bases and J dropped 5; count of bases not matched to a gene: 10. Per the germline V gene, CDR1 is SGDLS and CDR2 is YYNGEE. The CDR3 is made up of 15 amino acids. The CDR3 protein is CASSAGGTGLDEQYF. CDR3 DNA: TGTGCCAGCAGCGCAGGGGGGACAGGTCTGGACGAGCAGTACTTC.

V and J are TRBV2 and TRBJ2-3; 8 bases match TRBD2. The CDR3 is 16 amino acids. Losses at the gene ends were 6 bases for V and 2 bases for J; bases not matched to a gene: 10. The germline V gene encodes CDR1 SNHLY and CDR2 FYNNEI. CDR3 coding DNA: TGTGCCAGCAGGCCCCCGGGACTAGGGCTCACAGATACGCAGTATTTT. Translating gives CASRPPGLGLTDTQYF.

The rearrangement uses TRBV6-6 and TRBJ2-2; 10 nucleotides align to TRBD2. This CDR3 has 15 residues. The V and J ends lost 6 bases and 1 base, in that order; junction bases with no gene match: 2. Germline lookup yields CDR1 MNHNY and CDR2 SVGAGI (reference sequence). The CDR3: CASRWTSGNTGELFF. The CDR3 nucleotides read TGTGCCAGCAGGTGGACTAGCGGGAACACCGGGGAGCTGTTTTTT.

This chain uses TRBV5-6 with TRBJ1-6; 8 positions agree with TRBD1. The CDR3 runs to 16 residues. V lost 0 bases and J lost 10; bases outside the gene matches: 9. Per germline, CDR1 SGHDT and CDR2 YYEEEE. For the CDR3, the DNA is TGTGCCAGCAGCTTGGTTATCCAGGGGGCGCGGTCACCCCTCCACTTT. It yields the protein CASSLVIQGARSPLHF.

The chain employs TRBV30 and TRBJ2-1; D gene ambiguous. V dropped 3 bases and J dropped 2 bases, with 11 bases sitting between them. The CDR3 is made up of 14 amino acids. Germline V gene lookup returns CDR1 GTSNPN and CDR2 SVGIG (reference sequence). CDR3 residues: CAWRRQAAYNEQFF. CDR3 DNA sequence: TGTGCCTGGAGAAGGCAGGCCGCCTACAATGAGCAGTTCTTC.

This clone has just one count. The CDR3 DNA is TGTGCCAGCAGCTTGGGGGGGGACTCCAGTCGTGGCGGGGAGCTGTTTTTT. This translates into CASSLGGDSSRGGELFF. The J gene is TRBJ2-2, the V gene TRBV5-6; D possibly corresponds to TRBD2 (6 bases). The CDR3 consists of 17 residues. Trimming pared 0 bases from V and 7 bases from J, leaving 19 bases between. CDR1 and CDR2 from the germline V gene are SGHDT and YYEEEE.